This T cell receptor beta chain stems from a study of vaccination effects on CD4 cells after COVID-19. General study findings and limits: Convalescent patients were scarce, and early post-infection timepoints were absent.

A word on this clone: The antigen is unknown. The junction differs from germline at one of its ends, possibly a read error.

Antigen-specific CD4+ T cells were expanded (with viral peptide pools) by the ViraFEST assay ahead of sequencing. Culturing for around ten days preceded CD4+ T cell isolation. Vaccinated recipients, who were negative for nucleocapsid antibodies, had no history of SARS-CoV-2 infection. Generated by immunoSEQ multiplex PCR, the TCRdb table keeps only in-frame clones and is missing some. This repertoire shows more than 35,000 clones, approximately 68% found once; its top ten account for just under 15%. In germline, CDR1 is MNHEY, CDR2 SVGAGI. The CDR3 runs to 14 residues. This clonotype originated in a human donor who received a COVID-19 vaccine. Source: CD4+ T cells from PBMCs cultured with HCoV-OC43 spike peptides, taken before COVID-19 vaccination. The subset denotes: HCoV-OC43 spike overlapping peptide pool stimulation. The chain couples TRBV6-5 to TRBJ2-7, with a weak D call TRBD1 (6 bases). The CDR3 spells CASRQGSTSSNLDF. In nucleotides, the CDR3 is TGTGCCAGCAGACAGGGATCTACGAGCAGTAACCTGGACTTC.